The 15 T cell receptor beta chains listed next were all sequenced from one sample in a study of Tregs in tolerant kidney transplant recipients. Profiled with immunoSEQ multiplex PCR; TCRdb holds only in-frame clones, not every one. This sample yields some 250,000 clones, of which approximately 83% are seen a single time; over 0.5% belongs to the top ten. The sample comprised CD4+ T cells from blood. These receptors came from a human donor in good health.

The chain combines TRBV5-1 with TRBJ2-5; D call uncertain. Germline V gene sequence: CDR1 SGHRS, CDR2 YFSETQ. V dropped 4 bases and J dropped 2 bases, with 6 bases sitting between them. This CDR3 spans 12 amino acids. The CDR3 nucleotides are TGCGCCAGCAGCCTACCACAAGAGACCCAGTACTTC. Translated, it gives CASSLPQETQYF.

A single count supports this clone. For the CDR3, the DNA is TGTGCCAGTAGTATAGTTGCGAGCTCCTACGAGCAGTACTTC. It codes for CASSIVASSYEQYF. The V call is TRBV19, the J call TRBJ2-5; the D is unclear. The J call may be in error: the DNA end matches TRBJ2-7 better. Germline CDR1 and CDR2: LNHDA and SQIVND (reference sequence). The CDR3 contains 14 residues.

This clone appeared once. CDR3 amino acids: CASSVIPGTSLAKNIQYF. The CDR3 region has the DNA TGTGCCAGCAGCGTGATACCCGGGACGAGCCTAGCCAAAAACATTCAGTACTTC. V and J are TRBV9 and TRBJ2-4, with D tentatively TRBD1 or TRBD2 (5 bases each). V was trimmed by 2 bases and J by 0 bases, leaving 18 bases between them. This CDR3 has 18 amino acids. Germline V gives CDR1 SGDLS, CDR2 YYNGEE.

The rearrangement joins TRBV11-2 to TRBJ2-3; maybe TRBD2 (6 bases). Between the trimmed V and J ends, which lost 2 bases and 1 base, there was a span of 7 bases. There are 14 residues in the CDR3. Germline loops: CDR1 SGHAT, CDR2 FQNNGV. DNA of the CDR3: TGTGCCAGCAGCTTAACGGGGGGCACAGATACGCAGTATTTT. It encodes CASSLTGGTDTQYF. The full variable domain, completed using reference TRBV11-2 and TRBJ2-3, is EAGVAQSPRYKIIEKRQSVAFWCNPISGHATLYWYQQILGQGPKLLIQFQNNGVVDDSQLPKDRFSAERLKGVDSTLKIQPAKLEDSAVYLCASSLTGGTDTQYFGPGTRLTVL.

J is TRBJ2-2 and V is TRBV14; D is uncertain. CDR3 size: 16 residues. Germline V gene lookup returns CDR1 SGHDN and CDR2 FVKESK. V was clipped by 4 bases and J by 1 base, with 13 bases between them. CDR3 in DNA: TGTGCCAGCAGCCCACACACCTGGGAGAACACCGGGGAGCTGTTTTTT. Translated: CASSPHTWENTGELFF.

The chain combines TRBV5-6 with TRBJ2-5; TRBD2 matches at 14 bases. The CDR3 runs to 18 residues. Germline V CDR1 and CDR2: SGHDT, YYEEEE. The V gene end was trimmed by 4 bases and the J gene end by 5 bases; junction bases not matched to a gene: 13. The CDR3 coding sequence is TGTGCCAGCAGCCCGGGACTAGCGGGGGCCGGGAGTGGGGAGACCCAGTACTTC. This sequence encodes CASSPGLAGAGSGETQYF.

The chain couples TRBV18 to TRBJ1-2, with TRBD1 identical over 8 bases. V trimming: 3 bases; J trimming: 4 bases; junction bases outside the gene matches: 7. This CDR3 region has 15 residues. Germline CDR1 and CDR2: KGHSH and LQKENI. The CDR3 nucleotides are TGTGCCAGCTCACCGATAGAGACAGGGGCCTATGGCTACACCTTC. Protein product: CASSPIETGAYGYTF.

The chain couples TRBV15 to TRBJ2-7; TRBD2 agrees at 8 bases. With 1 base clipped from V and 6 bases from J, the junction kept 2 bases outside the gene matches. Germline lookup yields CDR1 LNHNV and CDR2 YYDKDF (reference sequence). The CDR3 runs 13 residues. This CDR3 reads CATSRGREGEQYF. The CDR3 coding sequence is TGTGCCACCAGCAGAGGACGGGAGGGCGAGCAGTACTTC.

This clone is a singleton in its sample. The chain links TRBV4-1 to TRBJ2-2; 9 nucleotides line up with TRBD2. The germline CDR1 and CDR2 sequences are MGHRA and YSYEKL. V gave up 4 bases and J gave up 7 bases; unmatched junction bases: 13. The CDR3 length is 17 residues. The CDR3 bases are TGCGCCAGCAGCCGCGGGCCTGCGGGGGGGCAAGGCGGGGAGCTGTTTTTT. It codes for CASSRGPAGGQGGELFF.

The chain has TRBV6-1 and TRBJ2-4, with D perhaps being TRBD1 or TRBD2 (5 bases each). CDR3 length: 14 residues. Per germline, CDR1 MNHNS and CDR2 SASEGT. V shed 6 bases and J shed 8 bases, with 17 bases lying between them. CDR3 nucleotide sequence: TGTGCCAGCAGCACCGGGACGGAGATCGACATTCAGTACTTC. It codes for CASSTGTEIDIQYF.

V gene TRBV5-4 combines with J gene TRBJ2-7; TRBD1 aligns across 11 bases. CDR1 and CDR2 from the germline V gene are SGHNT and YYREEE (reference sequence). This CDR3 spans 15 amino acids. Germline trimming cut 5 bases from V and 1 base from J; bases unmatched to any gene: 5. The CDR3 DNA is TGTGCCAGCAGGTCCGGGACAGGGGGGTCCTACGAGCAGTACTTC. The encoded protein is CASRSGTGGSYEQYF.

The chain carries TRBV30 and TRBJ2-3; the D gene is possibly TRBD2 (5 bases). The V and J ends lost 2 bases and 7 bases respectively, with 10 bases between them. The CDR3 runs 12 residues. The germline CDR1 and CDR2 sequences are GTSNPN and SVGIG (reference sequence). The CDR3 protein is CAWSTRAHTQYF. DNA of the CDR3: TGTGCCTGGAGTACTAGGGCCCATACGCAGTATTTT.

The gene calls are TRBV4-2 and TRBJ1-6, with 10 nucleotides matching TRBD1. Trimming at V came to 2 bases and at J to 7 bases, leaving 17 bases not matched to a gene. The germline V gene encodes CDR1 LGHNA and CDR2 YNFKEQ. This CDR3 contains 20 residues. CDR3 in DNA: TGTGCCAGCAGCCAATTACGGTGGGGACAGGGGATAGGAGCCAATTCACCCCTCCACTTT. As protein: CASSQLRWGQGIGANSPLHF.

The V gene is TRBV29-1, the J gene TRBJ2-1, with D perhaps matching TRBD2 (6 bases). With 2 bases removed from V and 7 bases from J, the gap between germline ends came to 12 bases. Germline-derived CDR1 and CDR2 are SQVTM and ANQGSEA. The CDR3 spans 13 residues. CDR3 sequence reads: CSVETGAWNEQFF. The CDR3 bases are TGCAGCGTTGAAACGGGAGCGTGGAATGAGCAGTTCTTC.

The CDR3: CASRTGGFQYDGYTF. CDR3 nucleotides: TGTGCCAGCAGAACTGGAGGGTTTCAGTACGATGGCTACACCTTC. This rearrangement joins TRBV5-6 to TRBJ1-2; D call uncertain. CDR3 size: 15 residues. The V end lost 5 bases, the J end lost 6 bases, and 20 bases lay between the germline ends. Germline loops: CDR1 SGHDT, CDR2 YYEEEE.